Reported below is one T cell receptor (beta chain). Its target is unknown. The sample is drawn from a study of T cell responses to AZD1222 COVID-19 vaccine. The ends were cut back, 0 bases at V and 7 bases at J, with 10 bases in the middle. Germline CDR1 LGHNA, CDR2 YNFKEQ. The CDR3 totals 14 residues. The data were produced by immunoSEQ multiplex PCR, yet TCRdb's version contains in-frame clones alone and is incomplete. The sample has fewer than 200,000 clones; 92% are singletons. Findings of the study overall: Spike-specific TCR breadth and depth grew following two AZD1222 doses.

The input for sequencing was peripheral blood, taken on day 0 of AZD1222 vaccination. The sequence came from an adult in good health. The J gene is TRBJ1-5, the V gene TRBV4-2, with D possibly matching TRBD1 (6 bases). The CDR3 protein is CASSQEQGPQPQHF. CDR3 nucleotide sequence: TGTGCCAGCAGCCAAGAACAGGGTCCGCAGCCCCAGCATTTT.